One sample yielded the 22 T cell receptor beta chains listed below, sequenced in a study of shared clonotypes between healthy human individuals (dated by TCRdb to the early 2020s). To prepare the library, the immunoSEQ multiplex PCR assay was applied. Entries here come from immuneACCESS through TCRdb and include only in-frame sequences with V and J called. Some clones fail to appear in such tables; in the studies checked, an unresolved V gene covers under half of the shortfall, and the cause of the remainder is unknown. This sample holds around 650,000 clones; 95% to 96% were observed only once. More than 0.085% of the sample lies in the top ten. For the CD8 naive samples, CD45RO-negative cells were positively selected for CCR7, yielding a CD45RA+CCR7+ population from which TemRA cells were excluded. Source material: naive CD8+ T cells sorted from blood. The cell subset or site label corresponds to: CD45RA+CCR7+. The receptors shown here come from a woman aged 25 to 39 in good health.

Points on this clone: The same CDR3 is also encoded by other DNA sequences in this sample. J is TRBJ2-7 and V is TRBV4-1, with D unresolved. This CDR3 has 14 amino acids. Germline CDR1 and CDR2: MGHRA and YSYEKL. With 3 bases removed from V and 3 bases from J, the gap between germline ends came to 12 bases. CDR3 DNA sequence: TGCGCCAGCAGCCAGGGAAGGGCTAGCTACGAGCAGTACTTC. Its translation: CASSQGRASYEQYF.

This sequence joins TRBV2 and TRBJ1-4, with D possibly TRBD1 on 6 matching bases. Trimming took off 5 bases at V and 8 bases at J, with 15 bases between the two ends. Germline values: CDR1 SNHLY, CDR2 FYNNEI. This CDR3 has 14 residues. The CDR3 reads CASSLDSWREKLFF. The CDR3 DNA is TGTGCCAGCAGTCTGGACAGTTGGCGAGAAAAACTGTTTTTT.

The CDR3 protein is CSVEVGGAYDFETQYF. The CDR3 DNA follows: TGCAGCGTTGAAGTAGGAGGGGCGTATGACTTTGAGACCCAGTACTTC. The rearrangement uses TRBV29-1 and TRBJ2-5; tentatively, D is TRBD2 (6 bases). Germline V CDR1 and CDR2: SQVTM, ANQGSEA. This CDR3 contains 16 residues. V dropped 1 base and J dropped 5 bases, with 20 bases sitting between them.

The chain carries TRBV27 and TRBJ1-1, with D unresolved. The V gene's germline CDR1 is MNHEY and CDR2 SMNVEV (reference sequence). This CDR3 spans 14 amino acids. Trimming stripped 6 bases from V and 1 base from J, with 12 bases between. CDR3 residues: CASRTQSANTEAFF. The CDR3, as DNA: TGTGCCAGCAGGACACAATCAGCGAACACTGAAGCTTTCTTT.

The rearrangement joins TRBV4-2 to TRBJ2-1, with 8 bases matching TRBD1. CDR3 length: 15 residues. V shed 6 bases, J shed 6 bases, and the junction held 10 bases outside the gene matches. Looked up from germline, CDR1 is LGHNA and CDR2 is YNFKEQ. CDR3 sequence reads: CASSPRTGSRNEQFF. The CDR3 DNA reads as TGTGCCAGCAGTCCCCGGACAGGGTCTCGCAATGAGCAGTTCTTC.

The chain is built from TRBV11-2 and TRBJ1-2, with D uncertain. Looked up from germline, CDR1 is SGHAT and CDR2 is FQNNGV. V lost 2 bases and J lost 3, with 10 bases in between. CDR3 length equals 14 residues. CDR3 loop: CASSLTRRYYGYTF. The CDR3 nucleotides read TGTGCCAGCAGCTTAACGCGACGGTACTATGGCTACACCTTC.

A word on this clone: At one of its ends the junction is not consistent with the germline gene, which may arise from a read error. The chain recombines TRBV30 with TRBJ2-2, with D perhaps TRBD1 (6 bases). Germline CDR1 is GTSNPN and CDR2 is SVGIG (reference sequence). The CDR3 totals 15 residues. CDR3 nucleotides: TGTGCCTGCTTCCAGTTGGGGGCGAATACCGGGGAGCTGTTTTTT. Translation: CACFQLGANTGELFF.

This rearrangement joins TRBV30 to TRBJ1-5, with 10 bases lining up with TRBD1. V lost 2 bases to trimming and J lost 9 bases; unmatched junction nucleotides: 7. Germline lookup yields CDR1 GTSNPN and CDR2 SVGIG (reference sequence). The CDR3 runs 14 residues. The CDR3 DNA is TGTGCCTGGAGTTCAGGACAGGGGGTTTCGCCCCAGCATTTT. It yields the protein CAWSSGQGVSPQHF. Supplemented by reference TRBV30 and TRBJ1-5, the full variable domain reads SQTIHQWPATLVQPVGSPLSLECTVEGTSNPNLYWYRQAAGRGLQLLFYSVGIGQISSEVPQNLSASRPQDRQFILSSKKLLLSDSGFYLCAWSSGQGVSPQHFGDGTRLSIL.

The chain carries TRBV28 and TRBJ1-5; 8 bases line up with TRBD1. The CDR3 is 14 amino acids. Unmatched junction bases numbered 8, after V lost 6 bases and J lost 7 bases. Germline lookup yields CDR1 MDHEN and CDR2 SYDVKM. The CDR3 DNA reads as TGTGCCAGCAGCGGGACAGGTCAGGGGCAGCCCCAGCATTTT. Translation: CASSGTGQGQPQHF.

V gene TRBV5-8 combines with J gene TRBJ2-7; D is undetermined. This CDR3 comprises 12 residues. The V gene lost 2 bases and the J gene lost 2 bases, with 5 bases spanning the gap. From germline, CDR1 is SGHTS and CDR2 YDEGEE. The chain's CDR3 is CASSFTTYEQYF. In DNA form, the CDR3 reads TGTGCCAGCAGCTTCACAACCTACGAGCAGTACTTC.

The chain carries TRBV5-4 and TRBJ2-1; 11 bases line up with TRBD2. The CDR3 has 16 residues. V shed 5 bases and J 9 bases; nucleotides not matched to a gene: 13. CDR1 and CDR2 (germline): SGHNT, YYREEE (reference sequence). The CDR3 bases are TGTGCCAGCAGTCCAGAAAGTAGCGGGAGGGCAGGTGAGCAGTTCTTC. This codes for CASSPESSGRAGEQFF.

The CDR3 DNA sequence: TGTGCCAGCAGCCCCCAAGGACTAGCGGGCGGTGGTGGGACCCAGTACTTC. This sequence encodes CASSPQGLAGGGGTQYF. The chain has TRBV9 and TRBJ2-5; the match to TRBD2 covers 11 bases. The V gene end was trimmed by 4 bases and the J gene end by 7 bases; junction bases not matched to a gene: 15. This CDR3 has 17 amino acids. CDR1 SGDLS and CDR2 YYNGEE come from the germline V gene.

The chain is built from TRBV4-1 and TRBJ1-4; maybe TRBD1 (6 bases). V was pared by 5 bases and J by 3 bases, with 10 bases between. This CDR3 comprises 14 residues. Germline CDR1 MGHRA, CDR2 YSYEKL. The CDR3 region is CASSAQGANEKLFF. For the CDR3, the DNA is TGCGCCAGCAGCGCACAGGGAGCTAATGAAAAACTGTTTTTT.

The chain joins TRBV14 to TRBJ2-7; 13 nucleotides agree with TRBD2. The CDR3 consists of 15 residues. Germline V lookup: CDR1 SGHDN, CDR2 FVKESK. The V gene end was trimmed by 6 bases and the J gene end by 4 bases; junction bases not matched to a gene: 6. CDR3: CASSSGTSGIYEQYF. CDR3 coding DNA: TGTGCCAGCAGTTCCGGGACTAGCGGGATATACGAGCAGTACTTC.

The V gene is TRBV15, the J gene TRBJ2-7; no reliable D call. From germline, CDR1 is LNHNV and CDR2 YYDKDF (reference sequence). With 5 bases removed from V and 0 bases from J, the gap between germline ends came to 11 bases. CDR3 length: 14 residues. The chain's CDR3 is CATSALDFSYEQYF. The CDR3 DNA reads TGTGCCACCAGCGCCTTAGATTTCTCCTACGAGCAGTACTTC.

The CDR3 sequence: CASSTRVKRRPLTDTQYF. The CDR3, as DNA: TGTGCCAGCAGCACGCGAGTAAAGCGGAGGCCCCTCACAGATACGCAGTATTTT. The rearrangement joins TRBV5-4 to TRBJ2-3; TRBD2 is a possible D gene (5 bases). The V and J ends lost 4 bases and 2 bases respectively, with 23 bases between them. Germline V gene lookup returns CDR1 SGHNT and CDR2 YYREEE (reference sequence). The CDR3 has 18 residues.

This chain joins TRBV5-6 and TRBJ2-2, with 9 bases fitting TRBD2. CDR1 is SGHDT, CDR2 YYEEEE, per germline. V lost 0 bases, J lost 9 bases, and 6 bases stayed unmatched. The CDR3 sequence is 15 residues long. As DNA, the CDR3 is TGTGCCAGCAGCTTGGCCTTAGCGGGAGATTGGGAGCTGTTTTTT. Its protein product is CASSLALAGDWELFF.

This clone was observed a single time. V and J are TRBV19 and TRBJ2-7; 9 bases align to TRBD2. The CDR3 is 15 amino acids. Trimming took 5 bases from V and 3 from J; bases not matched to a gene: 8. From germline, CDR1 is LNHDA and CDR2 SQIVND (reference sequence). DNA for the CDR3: TGTGCCAGTAGTCCCCTTGAGACTAGCGGCTACGAGCAGTACTTC. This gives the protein CASSPLETSGYEQYF.

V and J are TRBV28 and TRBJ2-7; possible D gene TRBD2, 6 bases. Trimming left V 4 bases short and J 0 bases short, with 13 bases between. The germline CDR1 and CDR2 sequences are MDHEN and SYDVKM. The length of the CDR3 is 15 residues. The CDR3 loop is CASSSAGLSSYEQYF. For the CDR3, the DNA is TGTGCCAGCAGTTCAGCGGGCTTGAGCTCCTACGAGCAGTACTTC.

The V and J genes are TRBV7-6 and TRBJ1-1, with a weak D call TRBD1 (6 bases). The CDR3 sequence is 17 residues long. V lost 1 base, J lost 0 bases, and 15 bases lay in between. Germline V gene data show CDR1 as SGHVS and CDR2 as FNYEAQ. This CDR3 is CASSLGRTDYLNTEAFF. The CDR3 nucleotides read TGTGCCAGCAGCTTAGGAAGGACAGACTATTTGAACACTGAAGCTTTCTTT.

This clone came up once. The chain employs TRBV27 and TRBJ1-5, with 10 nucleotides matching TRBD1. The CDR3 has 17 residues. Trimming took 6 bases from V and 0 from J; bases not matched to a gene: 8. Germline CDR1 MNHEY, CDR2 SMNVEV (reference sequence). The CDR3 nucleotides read TGTGCCAGCAGCTCCGGGACAGGGGTGCGTAGCAATCAGCCCCAGCATTTT. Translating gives CASSSGTGVRSNQPQHF.

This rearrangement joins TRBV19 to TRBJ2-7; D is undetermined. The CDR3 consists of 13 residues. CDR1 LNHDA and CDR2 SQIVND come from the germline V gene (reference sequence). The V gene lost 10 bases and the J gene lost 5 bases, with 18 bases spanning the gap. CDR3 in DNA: TGTGCCACCTCGTCCCTTGGAGTGGACGAGCAGTACTTC. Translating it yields CATSSLGVDEQYF.